These 25 T cell receptor beta chains share one sample of origin, sequenced in a study of shared clonotypes between healthy human individuals. Selected positively for CCR7 and CD45RO-negative, naive CD8 cells excluded terminally differentiated effector memory CD45RA+ cells. Assay: immunoSEQ multiplex PCR; the TCRdb copy retains only in-frame clones and omits some. Here the sample spans 750,000 to 1,000,000 clones, over 90% being singletons. Material: naive CD8+ T cells sorted from blood. Receptors were obtained from a man aged 25 to 40 in good health.

The rearrangement links TRBV11-3 to TRBJ2-1; 7 bases map to TRBD2. Unmatched junction bases numbered 6, after V lost 4 bases and J lost 0 bases. Per germline, CDR1 SGHNT and CDR2 YENEEA. The CDR3 is made up of 16 amino acids. The CDR3 DNA reads TGTGCCAGCAGCTCCTATACTAGCGCCTCCTACAATGAGCAGTTCTTC. As protein: CASSSYTSASYNEQFF. The full variable domain, rest sourced from reference TRBV11-3 and TRBJ2-1, is EAGVVQSPRYKIIEKKQPVAFWCNPISGHNTLYWYLQNLGQGPELLIRYENEEAVDDSQLPKDRFSAERLKGVDSTLKIQPAELGDSAVYLCASSSYTSASYNEQFFGPGTRLTVL.

The genes are TRBV9 and TRBJ1-1; tentative D call: TRBD1 (5 bases). CDR3 size: 16 residues. Germline V lookup: CDR1 SGDLS, CDR2 YYNGEE. V was clipped by 3 bases and J by 1 base, with 16 bases between them. Here the CDR3 reads CASSGGTEIWNTEAFF. CDR3 nucleotides: TGTGCCAGCAGCGGGGGGACGGAGATATGGAACACTGAAGCTTTCTTT.

V is TRBV2 and J is TRBJ2-2; 7 positions match TRBD1. CDR1 is SNHLY, CDR2 FYNNEI, per germline. The CDR3 consists of 12 residues. The ends lost 8 bases at V and 7 bases at J; junction bases unmatched: 4. The CDR3 sequence: CASHRGSGELFF. Written as DNA, the CDR3 is TGTGCCAGCCACAGGGGTAGCGGGGAGCTGTTTTTT.

This clone was picked up one time. The chain has TRBV23-1 and TRBJ1-5; weak D call: TRBD1 (5 bases). TRBV23-1 is marked as an open reading frame, function uncertain. Trimming left V 2 bases short and J 7 bases short, with 21 bases between. There are 17 residues in the CDR3. CDR3 loop: CASSQHKLWQGEQPQHF. The CDR3 DNA is TGCGCCAGCAGTCAACACAAGTTATGGCAGGGTGAGCAGCCCCAGCATTTT.

V and J are TRBV19 and TRBJ2-1; D might be TRBD2 (7 bases). V was clipped by 10 bases and J by 5 bases, with 42 bases between them. This CDR3 is 22 amino acids long. Per the germline V gene, CDR1 is LNHDA and CDR2 is SQIVND (reference sequence). CDR3 sequence (DNA): TGTGCCACCGAATCCCTCCCGGACCGGGACATCACGTTAACTAGCGCCCACAATGAGCAGTTCTTC. This encodes CATESLPDRDITLTSAHNEQFF.

The chain carries TRBV19 and TRBJ1-1; 7 nucleotides line up with TRBD1. The CDR3 contains 15 residues. Trimming at V came to 6 bases and at J to 1 base, leaving 8 bases not matched to a gene. Germline CDR1 LNHDA, CDR2 SQIVND (reference sequence). The CDR3 bases are TGTGCCAGTAGGCCAATGGGACAGACGAACACTGAAGCTTTCTTT. Amino acid sequence: CASRPMGQTNTEAFF. The full variable domain, rest sourced from reference TRBV19 and TRBJ1-1, is DGGITQSPKYLFRKEGQNVTLSCEQNLNHDAMYWYRQDPGQGLRLIYYSQIVNDFQKGDIAEGYSVSREKKESFPLTVTSAQKNPTAFYLCASRPMGQTNTEAFFGQGTRLTVV.

This clone has a handful of counts. V and J are TRBV5-5 and TRBJ1-1; maybe TRBD1 (6 bases). V was clipped by 4 bases and J by 3 bases, with 13 bases between them. This CDR3 has 14 amino acids. CDR1 and CDR2 (germline): SGHKS, YYEKEE (reference sequence). CDR3 amino acids: CASSPDGTYTEAFF. In DNA form, the CDR3 reads TGTGCCAGCAGCCCGGATGGGACATACACTGAAGCTTTCTTT.

Notes on this clone: One end of the junction is discordant with germline, which a read error may explain. The chain is built from TRBV7-7 and TRBJ2-2; D remains ambiguous. The CDR3 extends over 13 amino acids. CDR1 and CDR2 from the germline V gene are SSHAT and FNYEAQ (reference sequence). The CDR3, as DNA: TGTGCTAGCAGCCCCTCAGGCGCCGGGGAGCTGTTTTTT. Translation gives CASSPSGAGELFF.

This rearrangement joins TRBV28 to TRBJ1-1; no clear D. Trimming left V 4 bases short and J 1 base short, with 16 bases between. This CDR3 region has 16 residues. Germline assignment: CDR1 MDHEN and CDR2 SYDVKM. CDR3 bases: TGTGCCAGCAGTTCCTGGTCACCGACACCGAACACTGAAGCTTTCTTT. This translates into CASSSWSPTPNTEAFF.

V is TRBV7-7 and J is TRBJ2-2, with D perhaps matching TRBD1 or TRBD2 (5 bases each). The germline V and J ends were trimmed by 6 bases and 5 bases, with 10 bases remaining between them. CDR3 length: 13 residues. In germline, CDR1 is SSHAT, CDR2 FNYEAQ (reference sequence). The CDR3 region is CASRPGLTGELFF. The CDR3 bases are TGTGCCAGCAGGCCGGGGCTTACCGGGGAGCTGTTTTTT.

The chain uses TRBV18 and TRBJ2-5, with D perhaps being TRBD1 or TRBD2 (5 bases each). Trimming removed 2 bases at V and 3 bases at J, with 19 bases between. The CDR3 sequence is 17 residues long. Germline loops: CDR1 KGHSH, CDR2 LQKENI. Written as DNA, the CDR3 is TGTGCCAGCTCACCAAATCGGATCCTCGGGACGGAAGAGACCCAGTACTTC. It encodes CASSPNRILGTEETQYF. Drawing the rest from reference TRBV18 and TRBJ2-5, the complete variable domain is NAGVMQNPRHLVRRRGQEARLRCSPMKGHSHVYWYRQLPEEGLKFMVYLQKENIIDESGMPKERFSAEFPKEGPSILRIQQVVRGDSAAYFCASSPNRILGTEETQYFGPGTRLLVL.

The V gene is TRBV7-2, the J gene TRBJ1-5; D call uncertain. Germline-derived CDR1 and CDR2 are SGHTA and FQGNSA. The CDR3 covers 15 residues. V gave up 0 bases and J gave up 4 bases, with 10 bases separating them. The CDR3: CASSLAPIGNQPQHF. The CDR3 nucleotides read TGTGCCAGCAGCTTAGCCCCTATTGGGAATCAGCCCCAGCATTTT.

The genes are TRBV19 and TRBJ2-7, with 9 bases identical to TRBD2. J was trimmed by 4 bases and V by 5 bases; bases with no gene match: 18. Germline V gene sequence: CDR1 LNHDA, CDR2 SQIVND (reference sequence). The CDR3 is 18 amino acids. The CDR3 reads CASSPTSGRDTLLYEQYF. The CDR3 nucleotides read TGTGCCAGTAGTCCTACTAGCGGGCGTGATACCCTTCTATACGAGCAGTACTTC.

The sample holds one count of this clone. This rearrangement joins TRBV29-1 to TRBJ2-1, with D possibly TRBD2 on 6 matching bases. Trimming took 4 bases from V and 4 from J, leaving 14 bases between them. Germline values: CDR1 SQVTM, CDR2 ANQGSEA. There are 14 residues in the CDR3. The CDR3 spells CSVVGGRLYNEQFF. CDR3 nucleotides: TGCAGCGTTGTTGGGGGGAGGCTTTACAATGAGCAGTTCTTC.

This rearrangement joins TRBV11-2 to TRBJ2-7; 9 nucleotides align to TRBD2. This CDR3 comprises 15 residues. Germline V gives CDR1 SGHAT, CDR2 FQNNGV. V shed 5 bases and J 5 bases; nucleotides not matched to a gene: 10. The CDR3 spells CASSLLAGIAHEQYF. CDR3 coding DNA: TGTGCCAGCAGCCTCCTAGCGGGAATCGCCCACGAGCAGTACTTC.

CDR3 region: CASRQTGGSNQPQHF. The DNA for the CDR3 is TGTGCCAGCAGACAGACAGGGGGCAGCAATCAGCCCCAGCATTTT. J is TRBJ1-5 and V is TRBV6-5; 10 positions match TRBD1. Per the germline V gene, CDR1 is MNHEY and CDR2 is SVGAGI. Trimming removed 6 bases from V and 1 base from J; junction bases left unmatched: 3. The CDR3 covers 15 residues.

The chain combines TRBV27 with TRBJ2-7; no reliable D call. The CDR3 covers 12 residues. V lost 5 bases and J 6 bases, leaving 11 bases between the germline ends. Germline CDR1 reads MNHEY; CDR2 reads SMNVEV (reference sequence). Written as DNA, the CDR3 is TGTGCCAGCAGTGGAAGGGTGGGCGAGCAGTACTTC. Translation: CASSGRVGEQYF.

This clone was found once. The chain couples TRBV28 to TRBJ2-7; D gene uncertain. The V end was cut by 5 bases, the J end by 5 bases, with 13 bases between. There are 13 residues in the CDR3. Germline CDR1 and CDR2: MDHEN and SYDVKM. CDR3: CASSAGGWDEQYF. In DNA form, the CDR3 reads TGTGCCAGCAGTGCTGGTGGATGGGACGAGCAGTACTTC.

The chain links TRBV6-5 to TRBJ2-7, with 11 positions matching TRBD2. Germline V gene sequence: CDR1 MNHEY, CDR2 SVGAGI. There are 15 residues in the CDR3. V lost 5 bases and J lost 2; bases outside the gene matches: 5. This CDR3 reads CASSVTSGGTYEQYF. As DNA, the CDR3 is TGTGCCAGCAGTGTAACTAGCGGGGGAACCTACGAGCAGTACTTC.

The chain couples TRBV15 to TRBJ2-7; TRBD1 agrees at 9 bases. Germline CDR1 LNHNV, CDR2 YYDKDF (reference sequence). This CDR3 has 15 amino acids. J gave up 3 bases and V 1 base, and 4 bases lay outside the gene matches. The CDR3 loop is CATSRVGQGYYEQYF. For the CDR3, the DNA is TGTGCCACCAGCAGAGTCGGACAGGGGTACTACGAGCAGTACTTC.

The chain has TRBV7-3 and TRBJ2-1; 9 bases are shared with TRBD2. The V gene's germline CDR1 is SGHTA and CDR2 FQGTGA. This CDR3 has 19 amino acids. Trimming cost V 5 bases and J 8 bases; bases outside gene matches: 22. DNA of the CDR3: TGTGCCAGCAGCCCCCCCTGGAGCGGAGTAGCGGGAGATATCGATGAGCAGTTCTTC. It translates to CASSPPWSGVAGDIDEQFF.

The chain joins TRBV5-5 to TRBJ2-7; perhaps TRBD1 as D (7 bases). CDR3 size: 13 residues. V lost 8 bases and J lost 4, with 16 bases in between. Germline V gene data show CDR1 as SGHKS and CDR2 as YYEKEE (reference sequence). For the CDR3, the DNA is TGTGCCAGTAACCAGGGGGACTGGTACGAGCAGTACTTC. Its translation is CASNQGDWYEQYF.

As DNA, the CDR3 is TGCGCCAGCAGCCAAGTGGCGGGTTTTTCTAGCACAGATACGCAGTATTTT. It specifies CASSQVAGFSSTDTQYF. The V call is TRBV4-1, the J call TRBJ2-3; a weak D match, TRBD2 (5 bases). V lost 1 base, J lost 0 bases, and 14 bases lay in between. Germline assignment: CDR1 MGHRA and CDR2 YSYEKL. The CDR3 consists of 17 residues.

A few counts support this clone. This chain uses TRBV9 with TRBJ1-2; TRBD1 might be the D (6 bases). Between the trimmed V and J ends, which lost 2 bases and 2 bases, there was a span of 13 bases. There are 15 residues in the CDR3. Germline CDR1 and CDR2: SGDLS and YYNGEE. The CDR3 nucleotides read TGTGCCAGCAGCGTGATGGAGACAGGAAACTATGGCTACACCTTC. Its protein product is CASSVMETGNYGYTF. Complete variable domain (other parts from reference TRBV9 and TRBJ1-2): DSGVTQTPKHLITATGQRVTLRCSPRSGDLSVYWYQQSLDQGLQFLIQYYNGEERAKGNILERFSAQQFPDLHSELNLSSLELGDSALYFCASSVMETGNYGYTFGSGTRLTVV.

This sequence joins TRBV6-5 and TRBJ2-2, with TRBD1 matching over 8 bases. Germline CDR1 MNHEY, CDR2 SVGAGI. With V trimmed by 7 bases and J by 2 bases, 6 bases remained unmatched. The CDR3 spans 15 residues. The CDR3 region is CASTEQGENTGELFF. CDR3 nucleotides: TGTGCCAGCACCGAACAGGGGGAAAACACCGGGGAGCTGTTTTTT.